This T cell receptor (beta chain) was observed in a study of T cell repertoires in cytomegalovirus infection. About the study: CMV infection and matching HLA type were both indicated by public TCR beta signatures.

TCRdb re-analysed the reads in MiXCR, keeping a single row per CDR3 protein. Seen here are fewer than 300,000 distinct CDR3 sequences, about 23% observed once, and the top ten hold approximately 15%. Study conclusions and caveats: Pooled public TCR beta family frequency picked out CMV carriers with the relevant HLA.

As regards this clonotype: Its antigen is not known.

The clonotype originates from a human donor in good health (CMV status not recorded). Some clones in this sample may be carry-over from other donors' samples. The sequenced material came from PBMCs.

DNA of the CDR3: TGTGCCAGCAGGCTTCGGACAGGGGGTCAGCCCCAGCATTTT. Translated, it gives CASRLRTGGQPQHF. V gene TRBV6-5 combines with J gene TRBJ1-5; TRBD1 matches at 10 bases. With 6 bases clipped from V and 6 bases from J, the junction kept 5 bases outside the gene matches. This CDR3 contains 14 residues. CDR1 and CDR2 from the germline V gene are MNHEY and SVGAGI.